Below, 25 T cell receptor beta chains from the same sample are listed, as sequenced in a study of blood T cell repertoires in COVID-19. Libraries were prepared by immunoSEQ multiplex PCR; TCRdb keeps only in-frame clonotypes and omits some of them. The table has around 180,000 clones, more than 70% seen once. The sequencing sample was made of peripheral blood. The receptors were gathered from a woman in her twenties or thirties with acute or convalescent COVID-19.

The gene calls are TRBV19 and TRBJ1-2, with a weak D call TRBD1 (6 bases). Germline V gene data show CDR1 as LNHDA and CDR2 as SQIVND (reference sequence). The V end lost 6 bases, the J end lost 5 bases, and 7 bases lay between the germline ends. CDR3 length equals 11 residues. CDR3 in amino acids: CASRDSYGYTF. DNA of the CDR3: TGTGCCAGTAGGGACAGTTATGGCTACACCTTC.

The chain carries TRBV5-4 and TRBJ2-5, with D tentatively TRBD2 (6 bases). With 4 bases removed from V and 5 bases from J, the gap between germline ends came to 12 bases. Looked up from germline, CDR1 is SGHNT and CDR2 is YYREEE (reference sequence). This CDR3 region has 13 residues. DNA of the CDR3: TGTGCCAGCAGCGCGGAGGGCCGGGAGACCCAGTACTTC. Its protein is CASSAEGRETQYF.

The chain carries TRBV6-1 and TRBJ1-1; D is ambiguous. V lost 0 bases and J lost 5, with 13 bases in between. The CDR3 loop spans 15 amino acids. Germline loops: CDR1 MNHNS, CDR2 SASEGT. CDR3 bases: TGTGCCAGCAGTGAAGCCGGAGGGCCATGGACTGAAGCTTTCTTT. This translates into CASSEAGGPWTEAFF.

This clone was observed once. The chain combines TRBV12-3 or TRBV12-4 with TRBJ2-3; D is possibly TRBD2 (5 bases). V dropped 6 bases and J dropped 11 bases, with 9 bases sitting between them. The CDR3 has 10 residues. CDR3 sequence (DNA): TGTGCCAGCAGCGCACTAGGGCAGTATTTT. Its translation is CASSALGQYF.

This chain uses TRBV12-3 or TRBV12-4 with TRBJ1-5, with a possible D match to TRBD1 (5 bases). The V end lost 8 bases, the J end lost 3 bases, and 8 bases lay between the germline ends. The CDR3 consists of 12 residues. The DNA for the CDR3 is TGTGCCAGCCGACAGCCCAATCAGCCCCAGCATTTT. It specifies CASRQPNQPQHF.

CDR3 loop: CASSQRLAPSGANVLTF. The CDR3 bases are TGTGCCAGCAGCCAACGACTAGCCCCCTCTGGGGCCAACGTCCTGACTTTC. The V gene is TRBV11-3, the J gene TRBJ2-6, with TRBD2 matching 7 bases. The germline V gene encodes CDR1 SGHNT and CDR2 YENEEA. The CDR3 is 17 residues long. V lost 5 bases, J lost 0 bases, and 7 bases stayed unmatched.

This clone was picked up one time. This chain links TRBV14 with TRBJ2-5; 7 bases are a match to TRBD2. The junction had 5 bases not matched to a gene; V was cut back by 2 bases and J by 5 bases. The CDR3 covers 14 residues. Per the germline V gene, CDR1 is SGHDN and CDR2 is FVKESK. CDR3 nucleotides: TGTGCCAGCAGCCAAAATACCGGGGGGGAGACCCAGTACTTC. Translated, it gives CASSQNTGGETQYF.

A single count supports this clone. The chain's CDR3 is CASSREGDTQYF. As DNA, the CDR3 is TGTGCCAGCAGCCGGGAGGGAGATACGCAGTATTTT. The chain recombines TRBV3-1 (or the pseudogene TRBV3-2) with TRBJ2-3; TRBD2 agrees at 7 bases. The V gene end was trimmed by 4 bases and the J gene end by 5 bases; junction bases not matched to a gene: 0. Germline V gene lookup returns CDR1 LGHDT and CDR2 YNNKEL (reference sequence). CDR3 length: 12 amino acids.

The chain uses TRBV7-9 and TRBJ1-6; D is possibly TRBD1 (5 bases). The length of the CDR3 is 16 residues. Trimming removed 8 bases from V and 8 bases from J, with 22 bases in between. Germline V gene data show CDR1 as SEHNR and CDR2 as FQNEAQ (reference sequence). Here the CDR3 DNA reads TGTGCCAGCCAAACCAGTGGGGCCGAGAGCTATTCACCCCTCCACTTT. Protein: CASQTSGAESYSPLHF.

This chain uses TRBV6-5 with TRBJ1-2; tentatively, D is TRBD1 (5 bases). The CDR3 has 15 amino acids. V lost 5 bases and J 7 bases, leaving 20 bases between the germline ends. Germline assignment: CDR1 MNHEY and CDR2 SVGAGI. The CDR3 loop reads CASSNQGPRYGGYTF. The CDR3 DNA is TGTGCCAGCAGTAATCAGGGCCCTCGATATGGTGGCTACACCTTC.

This clone was detected only a few times. The chain is built from TRBV6-2 or TRBV6-3 and TRBJ2-1; possible D gene TRBD2, 6 bases. The germline CDR1 and CDR2 sequences are MNHEY and SVGEGT. The CDR3 has 14 residues. Trimming removed 6 bases at V and 5 bases at J, with 14 bases between. The CDR3 reads CASSNAGRHNEQFF. The CDR3 DNA is TGTGCCAGCAGCAACGCGGGACGCCACAATGAGCAGTTCTTC.

This clone was seen only once. V usage is TRBV29-1 and J usage is TRBJ1-2, with 10 nucleotides matching TRBD1. V dropped 1 base and J dropped 10; count of bases not matched to a gene: 9. This CDR3 region has 14 residues. Germline V gene data show CDR1 as SQVTM and CDR2 as ANQGSEA. The CDR3 region is CSVEGTGGMGAYTF. Written as DNA, the CDR3 is TGCAGCGTTGAAGGGACAGGGGGTATGGGGGCCTACACCTTC.

The V gene is TRBV6-5, the J gene TRBJ2-7; 12 bases map to TRBD2. This CDR3 has 15 amino acids. Germline CDR1 and CDR2: MNHEY and SVGAGI. V trimming: 5 bases; J trimming: 2 bases; junction bases outside the gene matches: 4. DNA of the CDR3: TGTGCCAGCAGTAACCTAGCGGGAGGGCCCTACGAGCAGTACTTC. This gives the protein CASSNLAGGPYEQYF.

Here the CDR3 DNA reads TGCAGCGTCCCCCGACTAAGCGGGAGTAACAATGAGCAGTTCTTC. This codes for CSVPRLSGSNNEQFF. The rearrangement joins TRBV29-1 to TRBJ2-1; 8 bases map to TRBD2. Per the germline V gene, CDR1 is SQVTM and CDR2 is ANQGSEA. The V segment lost 6 bases and the J segment 5 bases; nucleotides outside the gene matches: 12. This CDR3 has 15 amino acids.

The chain couples TRBV28 to TRBJ2-1; D might be TRBD2 (7 bases). This CDR3 is 14 amino acids long. The germline gives CDR1 MDHEN, CDR2 SYDVKM. Trimming removed 11 bases from V and 15 bases from J, with 29 bases in between. The CDR3 loop reads CAVGGQGRDYRRFF. The CDR3 nucleotides read TGTGCCGTCGGGGGCCAAGGAAGGGACTATCGACGGTTCTTC.

This clone was detected only once. The chain links TRBV3-1 (or the pseudogene TRBV3-2) to TRBJ2-1; a weak D match, TRBD1 (5 bases). V lost 4 bases, J lost 6 bases, and 10 bases lay in between. This CDR3 is 13 amino acids long. CDR1 and CDR2 from the germline V gene are LGHDT and YNNKEL (reference sequence). The CDR3 sequence is CASSPRAANEQFF. The DNA for the CDR3 is TGTGCCAGCAGCCCCAGGGCGGCCAATGAGCAGTTCTTC.

The sample holds a few counts of this clone. The chain carries TRBV12-3 or TRBV12-4 and TRBJ1-6; 7 bases map to TRBD1. Trimming took 3 bases from V and 10 from J; bases not matched to a gene: 3. The CDR3 loop spans 13 amino acids. CDR3 bases: TGTGCCAGCAGTTTCGCCAGGGGGTCACCCCTCCACTTT. Translation gives CASSFARGSPLHF.

The chain is built from TRBV6-1 and TRBJ2-4; D is uncertain. The CDR3 spans 13 residues. Trimming pared 1 base from V and 11 bases from J, leaving 12 bases between. The germline V gene has CDR1 MNHNS and CDR2 SASEGT. Written as DNA, the CDR3 is TGTGCCAGCAGTGAAGACCGGGTTTATCTTCAGTACTTC. Its protein is CASSEDRVYLQYF.

The chain employs TRBV5-1 and TRBJ2-7; TRBD2 is a possible D gene (8 bases). V lost 4 bases and J 4 bases, leaving 18 bases between the germline ends. From germline, CDR1 is SGHRS and CDR2 YFSETQ. There are 15 residues in the CDR3. The CDR3 region has the DNA TGCGCCAGCAGCCCGGGAGGGACAGTCACTTACGAGCAGTACTTC. Its translation: CASSPGGTVTYEQYF.

The chain combines TRBV3-1 (or the pseudogene TRBV3-2) with TRBJ1-3; D is unclear. Germline-derived CDR1 and CDR2 are LGHDT and YNNKEL (reference sequence). Trimming removed 5 bases from V and 3 bases from J, with 17 bases in between. The CDR3 runs to 16 residues. CDR3 protein: CASSKLTVTGGNTIYF. DNA for the CDR3: TGTGCCAGCAGCAAACTTACTGTGACGGGTGGAAACACCATATATTTT.

The chain links TRBV5-5 to TRBJ2-5; D perhaps matches TRBD1 (5 bases). The CDR3 totals 14 residues. Trimming took off 1 base at V and 7 bases at J, with 14 bases between the two ends. Germline CDR1 SGHKS, CDR2 YYEKEE (reference sequence). CDR3 residues: CASSLTGGEGTQYF. Written as DNA, the CDR3 is TGTGCCAGCAGCTTGACAGGTGGAGAAGGGACCCAGTACTTC.

The rearrangement links TRBV9 to TRBJ2-2; no reliable D call. The CDR3 contains 14 residues. Germline V gene data show CDR1 as SGDLS and CDR2 as YYNGEE. V lost 0 bases to trimming and J lost 5 bases, with 8 bases between them. CDR3 coding DNA: TGTGCCAGCAGCGTAGGGGCCCCTACCGGGGAGCTGTTTTTT. Translating it yields CASSVGAPTGELFF. Filled out from reference TRBV9 and TRBJ2-2, the complete variable domain reads DSGVTQTPKHLITATGQRVTLRCSPRSGDLSVYWYQQSLDQGLQFLIQYYNGEERAKGNILERFSAQQFPDLHSELNLSSLELGDSALYFCASSVGAPTGELFFGEGSRLTVL.

This sequence joins TRBV27 and TRBJ2-7; 8 nucleotides agree with TRBD2. The trim removed 4 bases at V and 4 bases at J, leaving 3 bases unmatched. The CDR3 is 13 amino acids. The germline gives CDR1 MNHEY, CDR2 SMNVEV (reference sequence). CDR3 coding DNA: TGTGCCAGCAGTTATGGGACTAGTTACGAGCAGTACTTC. Translating it yields CASSYGTSYEQYF.

The rearrangement links TRBV3-1 (or the pseudogene TRBV3-2) to TRBJ2-7; no clear D. This CDR3 is built from 14 residues. Trimming removed 1 base at V and 3 bases at J, with 10 bases between. From germline, CDR1 is LGHDT and CDR2 YNNKEL (reference sequence). CDR3 nucleotides: TGTGCCAGCAGCCAAGTAAACACCTTCTACGAGCAGTACTTC. This sequence encodes CASSQVNTFYEQYF.

The chain has TRBV19 and TRBJ1-4; D is unclear. Trimming left V 3 bases short and J 8 bases short, with 13 bases between. Germline lookup yields CDR1 LNHDA and CDR2 SQIVND (reference sequence). CDR3 length: 14 amino acids. The CDR3 loop reads CASSITLRIEKLFF. The CDR3 DNA is TGTGCCAGTAGTATTACTCTCCGAATCGAAAAACTGTTTTTT.